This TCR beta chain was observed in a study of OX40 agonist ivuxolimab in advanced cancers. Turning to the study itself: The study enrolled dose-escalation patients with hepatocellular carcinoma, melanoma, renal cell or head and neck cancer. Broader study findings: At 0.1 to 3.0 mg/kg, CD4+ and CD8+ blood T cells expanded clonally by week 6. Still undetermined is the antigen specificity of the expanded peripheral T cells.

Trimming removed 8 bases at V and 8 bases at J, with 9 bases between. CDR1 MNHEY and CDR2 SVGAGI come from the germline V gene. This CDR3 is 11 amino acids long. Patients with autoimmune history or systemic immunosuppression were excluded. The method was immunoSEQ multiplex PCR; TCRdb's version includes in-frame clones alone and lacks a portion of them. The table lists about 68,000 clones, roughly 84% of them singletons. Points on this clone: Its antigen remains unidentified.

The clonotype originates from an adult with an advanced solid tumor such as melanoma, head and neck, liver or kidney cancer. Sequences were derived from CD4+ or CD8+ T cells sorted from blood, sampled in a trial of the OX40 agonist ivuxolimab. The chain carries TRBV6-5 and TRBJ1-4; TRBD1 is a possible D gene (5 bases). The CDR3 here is CASRGREKLFF. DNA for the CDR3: TGTGCCAGCCGGGGGAGGGAAAAACTGTTTTTT.